This T cell receptor beta chain is drawn from a study of regulatory T cells in long-lasting Graves disease. The CDR3 contains 14 residues. Germline V gives CDR1 MDHEN, CDR2 SYDVKM. The germline V and J ends were trimmed by 2 bases and 12 bases, with 17 bases remaining between them. This clonotype was found a few times. The time point denotes: newly diagnosed GD, antithyroid drugs for less than 3 months. The TCR library was made from RNA that had been extracted from PBMCs in TRIzol. CDR3 regions were amplified by Arm-PCR using iRepertoire HTBI primers to build TCR beta libraries. One entry per CDR3 protein, called by TCRdb with MiXCR from the multiplex PCR reads. The sample includes roughly 560,000 distinct CDR3 sequences, about 16% seen only once; the top ten take around 25%. The sample also formed part of further work on T cells in Graves' hyperthyroidism and ophthalmopathy.

Sequencing was performed on peripheral blood mononuclear cells (PBMCs), taken at new diagnosis, from a patient treated with antithyroid drugs. The rearrangement links TRBV28 to TRBJ2-1; TRBD2 might be the D (6 bases). This TCR came from a woman aged 40 to 65 with Graves disease. In DNA, the CDR3 is TGTGCCAGCAGTTTAGGGGGGACGGTCTCCCTGCAGTTCTTC. Translation: CASSLGGTVSLQFF.